This T cell receptor beta chain was captured by sequencing in a study of Graves' ophthalmopathy and Graves' hyperthyroidism. What supplied the PBMCs was about 9.1 ml of fresh peripheral blood. This clonotype was seen a few times. The germline V gene has CDR1 LNHDA and CDR2 SQIVND (reference sequence). Trimming cost V 4 bases and J 0 bases; bases outside gene matches: 8. The CDR3 sequence is 18 residues long. The authors amplified TCR beta CDR3 regions, and they did so from RNA transcripts for repertoire sequencing. The workflow started with a first-round RT-PCR run with HTBI primers and then moved on to a second-round multiplex PCR. Using its own MiXCR run on the multiplex PCR reads, TCRdb lists one record per CDR3 protein. The table has about 220,000 distinct CDR3 sequences, approximately 21% seen once; the top ten hold around 40%.

Source material: peripheral blood. This rearrangement joins TRBV19 to TRBJ2-4, with 11 positions matching TRBD1. The receptor comes from a woman between 45 and 60 years old with Graves' ophthalmopathy. CDR3 sequence reads: CASSRTGGSVLAKNIQYF. CDR3 sequence (DNA): TGTGCCAGTAGTAGGACAGGGGGCTCAGTCCTAGCCAAAAACATTCAGTACTTC.